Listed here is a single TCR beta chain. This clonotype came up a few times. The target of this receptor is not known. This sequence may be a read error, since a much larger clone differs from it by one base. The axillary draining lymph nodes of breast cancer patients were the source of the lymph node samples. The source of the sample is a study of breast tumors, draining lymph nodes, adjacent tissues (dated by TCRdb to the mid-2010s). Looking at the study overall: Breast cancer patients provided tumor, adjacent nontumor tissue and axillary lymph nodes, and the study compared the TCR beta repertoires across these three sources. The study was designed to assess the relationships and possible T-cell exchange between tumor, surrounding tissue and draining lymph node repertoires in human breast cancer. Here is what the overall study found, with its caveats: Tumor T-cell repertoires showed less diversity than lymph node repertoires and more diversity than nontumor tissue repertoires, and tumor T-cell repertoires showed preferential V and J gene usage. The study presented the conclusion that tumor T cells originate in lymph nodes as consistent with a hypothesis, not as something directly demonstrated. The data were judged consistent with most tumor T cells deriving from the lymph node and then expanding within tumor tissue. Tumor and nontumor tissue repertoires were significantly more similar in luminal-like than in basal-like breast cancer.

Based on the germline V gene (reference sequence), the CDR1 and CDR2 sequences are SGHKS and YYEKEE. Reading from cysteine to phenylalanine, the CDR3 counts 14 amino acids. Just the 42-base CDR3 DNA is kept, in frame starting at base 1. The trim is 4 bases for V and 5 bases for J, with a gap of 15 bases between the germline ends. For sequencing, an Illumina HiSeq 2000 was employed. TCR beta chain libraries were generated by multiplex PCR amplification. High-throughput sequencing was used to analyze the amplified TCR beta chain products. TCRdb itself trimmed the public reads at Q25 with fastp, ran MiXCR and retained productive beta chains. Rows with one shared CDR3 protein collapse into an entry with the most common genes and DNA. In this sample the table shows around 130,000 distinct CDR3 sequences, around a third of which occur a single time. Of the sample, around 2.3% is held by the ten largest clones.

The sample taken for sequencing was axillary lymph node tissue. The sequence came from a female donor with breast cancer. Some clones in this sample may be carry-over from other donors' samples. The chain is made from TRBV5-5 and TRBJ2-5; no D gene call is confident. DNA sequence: TGTGCCAGCAGCCGGCTTGGGGATCCGGAGACCCAGTACTTC. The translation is CASSRLGDPETQYF.